The T cell receptor beta chain under discussion was sequenced for a study of cytomegalovirus exposure and HLA in healthy donors. The PCR made use of 60 Vbeta and 13 Jbeta primers. Produced via immunoSEQ multiplex PCR; TCRdb's table is partial and in-frame only. This repertoire comprises 45,000 to 60,000 clones; its ten largest clones make up around 7.1%. V lost 2 bases and J lost 3, with 11 bases in between. The CDR3 contains 13 residues. The germline V gene has CDR1 GTSNPN and CDR2 SVGIG (reference sequence). Study-wide points: Rarity marked most TCR sequences, yet some public TCRs occurred in many donors. Presence/absence results assume similar sequencing depth per donor, which may not hold.

Regarding this clone: As yet, its antigen is unknown.

This chain uses TRBV30 with TRBJ2-7; unclear D gene. This TCR was sampled from a woman aged 40 to 55 in good health and CMV-seronegative. Input material: PBMCs. CDR3 region: CAWSKTLNYEQYF. In DNA form, the CDR3 reads TGTGCCTGGAGTAAGACTCTGAACTACGAGCAGTACTTC.